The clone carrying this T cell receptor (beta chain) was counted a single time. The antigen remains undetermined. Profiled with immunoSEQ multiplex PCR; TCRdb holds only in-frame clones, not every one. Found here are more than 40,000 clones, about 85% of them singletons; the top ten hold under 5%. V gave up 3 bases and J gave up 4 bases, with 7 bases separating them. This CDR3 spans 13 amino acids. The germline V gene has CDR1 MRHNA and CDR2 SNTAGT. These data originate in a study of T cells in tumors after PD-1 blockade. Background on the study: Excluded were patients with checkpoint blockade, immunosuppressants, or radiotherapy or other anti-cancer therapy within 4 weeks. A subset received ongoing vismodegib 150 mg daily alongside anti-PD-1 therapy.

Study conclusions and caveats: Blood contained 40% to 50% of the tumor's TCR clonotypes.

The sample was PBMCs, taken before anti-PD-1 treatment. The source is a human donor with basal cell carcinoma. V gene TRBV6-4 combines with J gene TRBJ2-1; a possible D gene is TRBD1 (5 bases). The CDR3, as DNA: TGTGCCAGCAGTGAGCAGGGTTACAATGAGCAGTTCTTC. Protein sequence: CASSEQGYNEQFF.